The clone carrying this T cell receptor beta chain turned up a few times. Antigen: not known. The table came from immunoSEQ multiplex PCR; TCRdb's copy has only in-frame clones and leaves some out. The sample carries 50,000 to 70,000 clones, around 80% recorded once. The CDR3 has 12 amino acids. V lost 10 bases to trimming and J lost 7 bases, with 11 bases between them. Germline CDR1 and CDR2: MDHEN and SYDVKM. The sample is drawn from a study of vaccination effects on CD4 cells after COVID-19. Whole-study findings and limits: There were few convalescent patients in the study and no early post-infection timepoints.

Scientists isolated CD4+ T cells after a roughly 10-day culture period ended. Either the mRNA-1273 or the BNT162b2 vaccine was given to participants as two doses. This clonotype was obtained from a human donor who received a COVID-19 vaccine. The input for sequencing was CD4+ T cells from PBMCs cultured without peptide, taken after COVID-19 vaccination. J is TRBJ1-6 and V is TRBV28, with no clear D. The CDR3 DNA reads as TGTGCCACCAGCTCTCAAAATTCACCCCTCCACTTT. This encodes CATSSQNSPLHF.